This TCR beta chain was identified during a study of vaccination effects on CD4 cells after COVID-19. The wider study: After expansion with viral peptide pools in the ViraFEST assay, antigen-specific CD4+ T cells were sequenced. General study points: Convalescent patients in the study were few, and early post-infection timepoints were absent. In healthy vaccinees, only 1 of 255 vaccine-induced clones cross-reacted with common cold coronaviruses.

The CDR3 extends over 16 amino acids. The germline CDR1 and CDR2 sequences are SGHVS and FQNEAQ. The ends were cut back, 2 bases at V and 1 base at J, with 11 bases in the middle. Libraries were prepared by immunoSEQ multiplex PCR; TCRdb keeps only in-frame clonotypes and omits some of them. Here the sample spans 70,000 to 75,000 clones, roughly three quarters being singletons. CD4+ T cell isolation took place after 10 days of culture. Half the medium was swapped for IL-2 medium on days 3 and 7. In the case of this clone: Its antigen remains unidentified.

The sequences come from CD4+ T cells from PBMCs cultured without peptide, collected before COVID-19 vaccination. This chain links TRBV7-8 with TRBJ2-2, with D hard to call. The sequence was collected from a human donor who received a COVID-19 vaccine. The chain's CDR3 is CASSLRSWGNTGELFF. The CDR3, as DNA: TGTGCCAGCAGCTTACGGTCCTGGGGGAACACCGGGGAGCTGTTTTTT.